This entry lists 18 T cell receptor beta chains sequenced from one sample in a study of identical twins. TCRdb itself ran the 5' RACE reads through MiXCR, one entry per CDR3 protein. The profile shows under 250,000 distinct CDR3 sequences, roughly 9.4% of them singletons. Sequenced sample: memory (CD45RO+) T cells sorted from blood. The origin of the receptors is a woman aged 18-29 years in good health.

The sample holds many counts of this clonotype. The V gene is TRBV12-3 or TRBV12-4, the J gene TRBJ1-1, with a tentative D call TRBD1 (6 bases). The CDR3 is made up of 13 amino acids. The ends were cut back, 5 bases at V and 1 base at J, with 8 bases in the middle. CDR3 coding DNA: TGTGCCAGCAGTAAGACAGGGAACACTGAAGCTTTCTTT. Its protein is CASSKTGNTEAFF.

The sample holds many counts of this clonotype. The chain links TRBV20-1 to TRBJ2-1; D is possibly TRBD2 (6 bases). This CDR3 has 14 amino acids. The V end was cut by 5 bases, the J end by 2 bases, with 13 bases between. Germline V lookup: CDR1 DFQATT, CDR2 SNEGSKA (reference sequence). The CDR3 loop is CSAAPGLAYNEQFF. DNA of the CDR3: TGCAGTGCTGCACCGGGACTTGCCTACAATGAGCAGTTCTTC.

This clonotype was recorded a few times. The gene calls are TRBV10-3 and TRBJ1-1; possibly TRBD1 for D (5 bases). CDR3 size: 14 residues. The germline gives CDR1 ENHRY, CDR2 SYGVKD. Here the CDR3 reads CASSGWQGGTEAFF. As DNA, the CDR3 is TGTGCTAGCTCCGGTTGGCAGGGAGGAACTGAAGCTTTCTTT.

The table lists this clonotype with a few counts. The CDR3 here is CASSYGPPGANVLTF. The CDR3 bases are TGTGCCAGCAGTTACGGCCCACCTGGGGCCAACGTCCTGACTTTC. The V call is TRBV6-5, the J call TRBJ2-6; D gene unclear. V was clipped by 2 bases and J by 2 bases, with 7 bases between them. CDR3 length: 15 residues. Germline values: CDR1 MNHEY, CDR2 SVGAGI.

This clonotype appeared a few times. J is TRBJ1-1 and V is TRBV10-1, with D unresolved. V gave up 0 bases and J gave up 6 bases, with 11 bases separating them. Germline CDR1 and CDR2: WNHNN and SYGVQD (reference sequence). CDR3 length: 14 residues. CDR3 nucleotides: TGCGCCAGCAGTGAGTCCTTGGGTGGGGCTGAAGCTTTCTTT. Its translation is CASSESLGGAEAFF.

This clonotype was seen once. V gene TRBV18 combines with J gene TRBJ2-7; TRBD2 aligns across 9 bases. CDR1 and CDR2 from the germline V gene are KGHSH and LQKENI. This CDR3 has 16 residues. J gave up 3 bases and V 8 bases, and 14 bases lay outside the gene matches. In nucleotides, the CDR3 is TGTGCCAGCCAGACTGGGAAAGCTAGCGGGGTCTACGAGCAGTACTTC. Encoded protein: CASQTGKASGVYEQYF. Full variable domain (missing parts from reference TRBV18 and TRBJ2-7): NAGVMQNPRHLVRRRGQEARLRCSPMKGHSHVYWYRQLPEEGLKFMVYLQKENIIDESGMPKERFSAEFPKEGPSILRIQQVVRGDSAAYFCASQTGKASGVYEQYFGPGTRLTVT.

The table lists this clonotype with many counts. The genes are TRBV6-4 and TRBJ2-2; 8 positions match TRBD2. The V gene end was trimmed by 3 bases and the J gene end by 3 bases; junction bases not matched to a gene: 0. In germline, CDR1 is MRHNA, CDR2 SNTAGT. The CDR3 sequence is 14 residues long. The CDR3 reads CASSEAGDTGELFF. In DNA, the CDR3 is TGTGCCAGCAGTGAAGCGGGGGACACCGGGGAGCTGTTTTTT.

This clonotype has only a few counts. The chain uses TRBV7-6 and TRBJ2-7; D is perhaps TRBD1 (6 bases). CDR1 is SGHVS and CDR2 is FNYEAQ in the germline V gene. CDR3 size: 18 residues. V lost 1 base and J lost 1, with 20 bases in between. CDR3 sequence: CASSLGVPQGPTSYEQYF. CDR3 nucleotides: TGTGCCAGCAGCTTAGGGGTCCCCCAGGGGCCCACGTCCTACGAGCAGTACTTC. Complete variable domain (other parts from reference TRBV7-6 and TRBJ2-7): GAGVSQSPRYKVTKRGQDVALRCDPISGHVSLYWYRQALGQGPEFLTYFNYEAQQDKSGLPNDRFSAERPEGSISTLTIQRTEQRDSAMYRCASSLGVPQGPTSYEQYFGPGTRLTVT.

The gene calls are TRBV5-5 and TRBJ2-7; D is ambiguous. Germline V lookup: CDR1 SGHKS, CDR2 YYEKEE (reference sequence). Trimming shortened V by 3 bases and J by 3 bases, and 13 bases separated the two germline ends. This CDR3 is built from 14 residues. The CDR3 DNA is TGTGCCAGCAGCTGGGGAACGCGAGACTACGAGCAGTACTTC. Its protein product is CASSWGTRDYEQYF. Combining the CDR3 with reference TRBV5-5 and TRBJ2-7 gives the whole variable domain DAGVTQSPTHLIKTRGQQVTLRCSPISGHKSVSWYQQVLGQGPQFIFQYYEKEERGRGNFPDRFSARQFPNYSSELNVNALLLGDSALYLCASSWGTRDYEQYFGPGTRLTVT.

This chain uses TRBV18 with TRBJ2-7; 9 nucleotides agree with TRBD1. Losses at the gene ends were 3 bases for V and 4 bases for J; bases not matched to a gene: 4. CDR3 length: 14 amino acids. Germline CDR1 reads KGHSH; CDR2 reads LQKENI. The CDR3 loop reads CASSPGQGKYEQYF. The CDR3 DNA reads TGTGCCAGCTCACCGGGACAGGGAAAATACGAGCAGTACTTC.

The chain carries TRBV10-3 and TRBJ2-5, with D tentatively TRBD1 (6 bases). Germline V lookup: CDR1 ENHRY, CDR2 SYGVKD. V lost 6 bases, J lost 4 bases, and 12 bases lay in between. This CDR3 region has 13 residues. The CDR3 sequence is CAIRQGQVETQYF. CDR3 nucleotides: TGTGCCATCAGGCAGGGGCAGGTAGAGACCCAGTACTTC.

In this sample, this clonotype turned up many times. This chain uses TRBV5-4 with TRBJ2-3, with TRBD2 matching 7 bases. Germline V lookup: CDR1 SGHNT, CDR2 YYREEE (reference sequence). This CDR3 region has 14 residues. V trimming: 1 base; J trimming: 3 bases; junction bases outside the gene matches: 2. CDR3 amino acids: CASSLTSVTDTQYF. In nucleotides, the CDR3 is TGTGCCAGCAGCTTGACTAGCGTTACAGATACGCAGTATTTT.

The chain's CDR3 is CSASPSSPNEKLFF. CDR3 sequence (DNA): TGCAGTGCTAGTCCGAGTAGCCCTAATGAAAAACTGTTTTTT. This sequence joins TRBV20-1 and TRBJ1-4; the D is unclear. Germline V gene data show CDR1 as DFQATT and CDR2 as SNEGSKA (reference sequence). The ends were cut back, 3 bases at V and 3 bases at J, with 11 bases in the middle. The length of the CDR3 is 14 residues.

This clonotype has just a few counts. The J gene is TRBJ1-1, the V gene TRBV15; no reliable D call. The germline V gene has CDR1 LNHNV and CDR2 YYDKDF (reference sequence). This CDR3 spans 14 amino acids. V was shortened by 0 bases and J by 4 bases, with 9 bases between the two germline ends. CDR3 sequence (DNA): TGTGCCACCAGCAGAGACACCCGGCCCACTGAAGCTTTCTTT. This gives the protein CATSRDTRPTEAFF.

This clonotype was observed a few times. The chain uses TRBV19 and TRBJ2-4; weak D call: TRBD2 (6 bases). Germline loops: CDR1 LNHDA, CDR2 SQIVND (reference sequence). V lost 3 bases and J lost 7, with 10 bases in between. This CDR3 has 13 residues. The CDR3 here is CASSIGRDNIQYF. The CDR3 bases are TGTGCCAGTAGTATCGGGCGGGACAACATTCAGTACTTC. Full variable domain (missing parts from reference TRBV19 and TRBJ2-4): DGGITQSPKYLFRKEGQNVTLSCEQNLNHDAMYWYRQDPGQGLRLIYYSQIVNDFQKGDIAEGYSVSREKKESFPLTVTSAQKNPTAFYLCASSIGRDNIQYFGAGTRLSVL.

This clonotype showed up just a few times. The chain joins TRBV7-6 to TRBJ2-2, with a weak D call TRBD2 (5 bases). The CDR3 extends over 15 amino acids. The ends were cut back, 6 bases at V and 0 bases at J, with 11 bases in the middle. Germline CDR1 is SGHVS and CDR2 is FNYEAQ. CDR3 bases: TGTGCCAGCAGTACGGTCGGGACGAACACCGGGGAGCTGTTTTTT. As protein: CASSTVGTNTGELFF.

This clonotype turned up a few times. The rearrangement joins TRBV5-1 to TRBJ1-1; D uncertain. This CDR3 is built from 14 residues. V lost 0 bases and J lost 1, with 7 bases in between. From germline, CDR1 is SGHRS and CDR2 YFSETQ. The chain's CDR3 is CASSLAGQNTEAFF. DNA for the CDR3: TGCGCCAGCAGCTTGGCCGGGCAGAACACTGAAGCTTTCTTT.

The chain recombines TRBV6-7 with TRBJ2-2; 13 nucleotides align to TRBD2. Being an ORF, TRBV6-7 has a function that is uncertain. This CDR3 is built from 16 residues. The trim removed 6 bases at V and 5 bases at J, leaving 6 bases unmatched. In DNA form, the CDR3 reads TGTGCCAGCAGGGGGACTAGCGGGGTGCTAACCGGGGAGCTGTTTTTT. This sequence encodes CASRGTSGVLTGELFF.